Listed below are T cell receptor beta chains from one sample, sequenced in a study of shared clonotypes between healthy human individuals. TCRdb keeps only in-frame clones here, not all; method: immunoSEQ multiplex PCR. The table shows some 1 million clones, with about 70% occurring only once. The source material was memory CD4+ T cells sorted from blood. These receptors originate from a man aged 18 to 29 in good health. Both conserved end residues are part of each CDR3. Each record gives: V gene, D gene, J gene, clone size, CDR3 protein, CDR3 DNA. The D gene is left open where the match is weak. Clone size appears in some rows only: once, few, many, or a class for an expanded clone.

TRBV9	-	TRBJ1-6	-	CASSDLGLLNSPLHF	TGTGCCAGCAGCGACCTTGGGCTATTGAATTCACCCCTCCACTTT
TRBV11-1	-	TRBJ2-2	-	CASSLAAHTGELFF	TGTGCCAGCAGCTTAGCGGCTCACACCGGGGAGCTGTTTTTT
TRBV19	TRBD1	TRBJ1-5	many	CASSSGTGGNQPQHF	TGTGCCAGTAGTTCGGGGACAGGCGGCAATCAGCCCCAGCATTTT
TRBV5-1	-	TRBJ1-6	few	CASSPVPGAGNSPLHF	TGCGCCAGCAGTCCCGTTCCGGGGGCAGGGAATTCACCCCTCCACTTT
TRBV27	-	TRBJ2-7	-	CASGGRRDGYEQYF	TGTGCCAGCGGGGGACGCCGGGACGGCTACGAGCAGTACTTC
TRBV6-1	TRBD1	TRBJ1-2	-	CASSEGDSGNYGYTF	TGTGCCAGCAGTGAAGGGGACAGTGGGAACTATGGCTACACCTTC
TRBV2	-	TRBJ1-6	-	CASRGSNAYNSPLHF	TGTGCCAGCAGGGGCAGTAACGCCTATAATTCACCCCTCCACTTT
TRBV11-3	TRBD2	TRBJ2-1	-	CASSSTGGRNEQFF	TGTGCCAGCAGCTCTACGGGAGGGCGCAATGAGCAGTTCTTC
TRBV2	TRBD2	TRBJ2-7	-	CASKEAAAAGGEQYF	TGTGCCAGCAAAGAGGCCGCCGCGGCGGGGGGCGAGCAGTACTTC
TRBV6-5	TRBD1	TRBJ2-5	-	CASSYPPGQQETQYF	TGTGCCAGCAGTTACCCACCGGGACAGCAAGAGACCCAGTACTTC
TRBV19	-	TRBJ2-2	-	CASSIDGANTGELFF	TGTGCCAGTAGTATCGACGGCGCGAACACCGGGGAGCTGTTTTTT
TRBV7-2	TRBD1	TRBJ1-2	-	CASRHGGQGSGYTF	TGTGCCAGCAGACACGGCGGACAGGGCTCTGGCTACACCTTC
TRBV30	-	TRBJ1-3	-	CAWGTGNSGNTIYF	TGTGCCTGGGGTACAGGGAACTCTGGAAACACCATATATTTT
TRBV6-6	-	TRBJ2-7	-	CASSDGPGDTYEQYF	TGTGCCAGCAGTGATGGGCCGGGAGACACCTACGAGCAGTACTTC
TRBV7-2	-	TRBJ2-1	once	CASGIAVSSYNEQFF	TGTGCCAGCGGAATAGCGGTCAGCTCCTACAATGAGCAGTTCTTC
TRBV7-6	-	TRBJ2-1	-	CASSLRLDDEQFF	TGTGCCAGCAGCTTAAGACTAGACGATGAGCAGTTCTTC
TRBV28	TRBD2	TRBJ2-1	-	CASSSLAGGRNEQFF	TGTGCCAGCAGCTCGCTAGCGGGAGGGCGCAATGAGCAGTTCTTC
TRBV19	-	TRBJ2-7	-	CASSSSYEQYF	TGTGCCAGTAGTTCGTCCTACGAGCAGTACTTC
TRBV2	-	TRBJ1-1	-	CASSLTEAFF	TGTGCCAGCAGTCTCACTGAAGCTTTCTTT
TRBV28	-	TRBJ1-2	-	CASSLAGNGLANYGYTF	TGTGCCAGCAGTTTGGCGGGGAATGGTTTAGCTAACTATGGCTACACCTTC
TRBV6-1	-	TRBJ1-5	-	CASSEGGVNQPQHF	TGTGCCAGCAGTGAGGGAGGGGTCAATCAGCCCCAGCATTTT
TRBV18	TRBD2	TRBJ2-7	-	CASSSKPRTSGTYEQYF	TGTGCCAGCTCATCCAAGCCTCGGACTAGCGGGACCTACGAGCAGTACTTC
TRBV18	TRBD2	TRBJ2-1	-	CASSPPLAGDNNEQFF	TGTGCCAGCTCACCACCCCTAGCGGGAGATAACAATGAGCAGTTCTTC
TRBV7-2	TRBD1	TRBJ2-7	-	CASSLAGQGIGEQYF	TGTGCCAGCAGCTTAGCTGGACAGGGTATTGGGGAGCAGTACTTC
TRBV29-1	TRBD1	TRBJ2-7	-	CSVGVGTGGHEQYF	TGCAGCGTTGGAGTGGGGACAGGGGGCCACGAGCAGTACTTC
TRBV9	-	TRBJ2-2	-	CASNKRGVNTGELFF	TGTGCCAGCAATAAGAGGGGGGTTAACACCGGGGAGCTGTTTTTT
TRBV6-1	TRBD1	TRBJ2-7	few	CASSRPGQGTYEQYF	TGTGCCAGCAGTCGCCCGGGACAGGGGACCTACGAGCAGTACTTC
TRBV10-3	-	TRBJ2-3	-	CAISVSGTSTDTQYF	TGTGCCATCAGTGTATCCGGGACTAGCACAGATACGCAGTATTTT
TRBV5-1	-	TRBJ2-5	-	CASSSSITRGVETQYF	TGCGCCAGCAGCTCCTCAATAACCAGGGGCGTGGAGACCCAGTACTTC
TRBV10-3	TRBD1	TRBJ1-1	-	CAISADRAYTEAFF	TGTGCCATCAGTGCGGACAGGGCCTACACTGAAGCTTTCTTT
TRBV6-1	-	TRBJ2-5	-	CASSERNTQETQYF	TGTGCCAGCAGTGAACGTAACACGCAGGAGACCCAGTACTTC
TRBV19	-	TRBJ1-1	-	CASSYRNEAFF	TGTGCCAGTAGTTACAGAAATGAAGCTTTCTTT
TRBV6-5	-	TRBJ2-1	few	CASSYGQVSYNEQFF	TGTGCCAGCAGTTATGGGCAGGTGTCCTACAATGAGCAGTTCTTC
TRBV30	TRBD1	TRBJ2-7	-	CAWARTGTGAHEQYF	TGTGCCTGGGCTCGTACGGGGACAGGGGCCCACGAGCAGTACTTC
TRBV5-1	-	TRBJ2-5	-	CASSLALNQETQYF	TGCGCCAGCAGCTTGGCGTTGAACCAAGAGACCCAGTACTTC
TRBV5-4	-	TRBJ2-7	-	CASSLDTTYEQYF	TGTGCCAGCAGCTTGGACACAACCTACGAGCAGTACTTC
TRBV10-2	TRBD2	TRBJ2-3	-	CATGTNTDTQYF	TGCGCCACCGGGACTAACACAGATACGCAGTATTTT
TRBV7-7	TRBD2	TRBJ2-3	-	CASSLGTSGKSDTQYF	TGTGCTAGCAGTTTGGGGACTAGCGGGAAATCAGATACGCAGTATTTT
TRBV29-1	TRBD1	TRBJ2-5	-	CSVRQGSSETQYF	TGCAGCGTACGACAGGGGTCCTCGGAGACCCAGTACTTC